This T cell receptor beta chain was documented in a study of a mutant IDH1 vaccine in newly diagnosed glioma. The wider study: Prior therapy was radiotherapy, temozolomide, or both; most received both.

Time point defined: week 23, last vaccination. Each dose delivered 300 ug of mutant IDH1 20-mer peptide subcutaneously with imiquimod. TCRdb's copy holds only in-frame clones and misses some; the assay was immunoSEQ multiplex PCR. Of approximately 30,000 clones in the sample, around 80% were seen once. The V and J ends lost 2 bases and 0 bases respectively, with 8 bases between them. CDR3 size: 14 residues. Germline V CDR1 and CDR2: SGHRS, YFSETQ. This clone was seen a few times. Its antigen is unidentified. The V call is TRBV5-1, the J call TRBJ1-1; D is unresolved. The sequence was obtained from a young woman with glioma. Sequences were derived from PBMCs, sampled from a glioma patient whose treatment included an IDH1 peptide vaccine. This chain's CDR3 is CASSFEGMNTEAFF. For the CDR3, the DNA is TGCGCCAGCAGCTTTGAGGGCATGAACACTGAAGCTTTCTTT.